Below, 20 T cell receptor beta chains from the same sample are listed, as sequenced in a study of blood T cell repertoires in COVID-19. Clones were sequenced by immunoSEQ multiplex PCR, and TCRdb holds only the in-frame ones, with some missing. The profile shows 270,000 or so clones, about 85% of them singletons. Input material: peripheral blood. The receptor set was obtained from a human donor in a cohort sampled during active COVID-19.

The chain is built from TRBV28 and TRBJ2-2; TRBD2 aligns across 7 bases. Germline CDR1 and CDR2: MDHEN and SYDVKM. The trim removed 2 bases at V and 8 bases at J, leaving 11 bases unmatched. The CDR3 runs 16 residues. CDR3 sequence (DNA): TGTGCCAGCAGTTTACCCCTCGGGGGAGGGCCGGGGGAGCTGTTTTTT. Protein product: CASSLPLGGGPGELFF.

This clone has only a few counts. V usage is TRBV11-3 and J usage is TRBJ2-1; TRBD2 matches 7 bases. The V segment lost 4 bases and the J segment 11 bases; nucleotides outside the gene matches: 5. Germline values: CDR1 SGHNT, CDR2 YENEEA. The CDR3 consists of 12 residues. The CDR3 sequence: CASSSSSGQQFF. CDR3 nucleotide sequence: TGTGCCAGCAGCTCGTCTAGCGGACAGCAGTTCTTC. Full variable domain (remainder filled in from reference TRBV11-3 and TRBJ2-1): EAGVVQSPRYKIIEKKQPVAFWCNPISGHNTLYWYLQNLGQGPELLIRYENEEAVDDSQLPKDRFSAERLKGVDSTLKIQPAELGDSAVYLCASSSSSGQQFFGPGTRLTVL.

The rearrangement uses TRBV29-1 and TRBJ1-2, with D possibly matching TRBD1 (5 bases). The length of the CDR3 is 13 residues. The V end lost 4 bases, the J end lost 5 bases, and 14 bases lay between the germline ends. Looked up from germline, CDR1 is SQVTM and CDR2 is ANQGSEA. The CDR3 here is CSVVPPAGYGYTF. CDR3 coding DNA: TGCAGCGTTGTTCCCCCCGCAGGGTATGGCTACACCTTC.

V and J are TRBV7-2 and TRBJ2-7; perhaps TRBD2 as D (6 bases). Deletions cut 2 bases from V and 5 bases from J, with 16 bases between. CDR1 and CDR2 from the germline V gene are SGHTA and FQGNSA. CDR3 length: 15 residues. The CDR3 bases are TGTGCCAGCAGCTTACCCCGTGGGGGGTCCAACGAGCAGTACTTC. This translates into CASSLPRGGSNEQYF.

The chain combines TRBV18 with TRBJ2-5, with 7 bases identical to TRBD1. The CDR3 runs to 16 residues. From germline, CDR1 is KGHSH and CDR2 LQKENI. Trimming cost V 5 bases and J 5 bases; bases outside gene matches: 14. CDR3 DNA: TGTGCCAGCTCAGGGGGCCAGCCGACAGGGCTCGAGACCCAGTACTTC. This encodes CASSGGQPTGLETQYF.

The chain joins TRBV30 to TRBJ1-5, with 12 nucleotides matching TRBD1. CDR3 length: 14 residues. Trimming took 7 bases from V and 7 from J; bases not matched to a gene: 8. Germline V lookup: CDR1 GTSNPN, CDR2 SVGIG (reference sequence). The DNA of the CDR3 is TGTGCCTATTCCGGGACAGGGGGCCGGCAGCCCCAGCATTTT. Translation: CAYSGTGGRQPQHF.

This clone was detected only a few times. The chain recombines TRBV12-5 with TRBJ1-5; 9 bases fit TRBD1. The V and J ends lost 3 bases and 2 bases, in that order; junction bases with no gene match: 14. There are 19 residues in the CDR3. Germline CDR1 is LGHNT and CDR2 is FRNRAP. The CDR3 nucleotides are TGTGCTAGTGGTTTCTCCCTGGGACAGGGTGCAGGAGGCAATCAGCCCCAGCATTTT. It encodes CASGFSLGQGAGGNQPQHF.

The J gene is TRBJ1-4, the V gene TRBV4-1, with D possibly matching TRBD1 (5 bases). Between the trimmed V and J ends, which lost 1 base and 6 bases, there was a span of 12 bases. CDR1 MGHRA and CDR2 YSYEKL come from the germline V gene. This CDR3 has 15 residues. Here the CDR3 DNA reads TGCGCCAGCAGCCAAGGGGCAGGGTCGTATGAAAAACTGTTTTTT. Protein product: CASSQGAGSYEKLFF.

The chain has TRBV5-1 and TRBJ2-2; 7 bases are shared with TRBD2. The CDR3 extends over 15 amino acids. In germline, CDR1 is SGHRS, CDR2 YFSETQ. Unmatched junction bases numbered 9, after V lost 3 bases and J lost 7 bases. The CDR3 sequence: CASSSPAGEVGELFF. CDR3 sequence (DNA): TGCGCCAGCAGCTCCCCGGCGGGAGAGGTCGGGGAGCTGTTTTTT.

This chain joins TRBV3-1 (or the pseudogene TRBV3-2) and TRBJ2-2, with 8 bases aligning to TRBD2. The CDR3 runs to 15 residues. Germline-derived CDR1 and CDR2 are LGHDT and YNNKEL (reference sequence). V lost 3 bases, J lost 7 bases, and 7 bases stayed unmatched. This chain's CDR3 is CASSHSGGPNGELFF. As DNA, the CDR3 is TGTGCCAGCAGCCATTCGGGAGGGCCCAACGGGGAGCTGTTTTTT.

This clone was detected only once. The chain joins TRBV2 to TRBJ2-3; 9 positions match TRBD2. Germline V gene lookup returns CDR1 SNHLY and CDR2 FYNNEI. The CDR3 contains 15 residues. Trimming took 5 bases from V and 1 from J; bases not matched to a gene: 4. This CDR3 reads CASSPGGGGTDTQYF. CDR3 in DNA: TGTGCCAGCAGTCCTGGCGGGGGGGGCACAGATACGCAGTATTTT.

This chain links TRBV4-3 with TRBJ1-4; 7 nucleotides match TRBD1. The CDR3 has 16 residues. CDR1 is LGHNA, CDR2 YSLEER, per germline. V gave up 2 bases and J gave up 7 bases; unmatched junction bases: 10. CDR3 region: CASSQNAGQTLEKLFF. DNA of the CDR3: TGCGCCAGCAGCCAAAATGCGGGACAGACCCTTGAAAAACTGTTTTTT.

This clone occurred once. The CDR3, as DNA: TGTGCCAGCAGTAAAAACAGGGACACTGAAGCTTTCTTT. As protein: CASSKNRDTEAFF. The chain employs TRBV6-5 and TRBJ1-1; possibly TRBD1 for D (6 bases). Looked up from germline, CDR1 is MNHEY and CDR2 is SVGAGI. The CDR3 has 13 residues. The V end lost 5 bases, the J end lost 3 bases, and 10 bases lay between the germline ends.

V usage is TRBV9 and J usage is TRBJ2-5; 7 nucleotides match TRBD2. The CDR3 contains 17 residues. Germline CDR1 and CDR2: SGDLS and YYNGEE. Trimming at V came to 0 bases and at J to 1 base, leaving 9 bases not matched to a gene. CDR3 residues: CASSVDQGRTSQETQYF. The CDR3, as DNA: TGTGCCAGCAGCGTAGACCAGGGAAGGACTAGCCAAGAGACCCAGTACTTC.

The chain joins TRBV30 to TRBJ1-5, with 8 bases fitting TRBD1. V lost 5 bases, J lost 7 bases, and 16 bases stayed unmatched. The CDR3 length is 16 residues. CDR1 and CDR2 (germline): GTSNPN, SVGIG (reference sequence). The chain's CDR3 is CAWGPSRDRGWQPQHF. In DNA, the CDR3 is TGTGCCTGGGGACCCTCACGTGACAGGGGTTGGCAGCCCCAGCATTTT.

The chain couples TRBV2 to TRBJ2-5; the D is unclear. Between the trimmed V and J ends, which lost 5 bases and 6 bases, there was a span of 4 bases. The CDR3 extends over 10 amino acids. In germline, CDR1 is SNHLY, CDR2 FYNNEI. The CDR3 loop reads CASSQKTQYF. The CDR3 DNA sequence: TGTGCCAGCAGTCAAAAGACCCAGTACTTC.

In this sample, this clone turned up a few times. The V call is TRBV2, the J call TRBJ2-5, with D possibly TRBD2 on 6 matching bases. The CDR3 sequence is 15 residues long. Per germline, CDR1 SNHLY and CDR2 FYNNEI. Trimming left V 6 bases short and J 2 bases short, with 16 bases between. The CDR3 sequence is CASRTNRGTQETQYF. DNA of the CDR3: TGTGCCAGCAGAACAAACCGGGGGACTCAAGAGACCCAGTACTTC.

This rearrangement joins TRBV5-1 to TRBJ1-1; D uncertain. V was cut by 3 bases and J by 1 base, with 4 bases left in between. The CDR3 length is 12 residues. Germline V CDR1 and CDR2: SGHRS, YFSETQ. CDR3 region: CASSYGNTEAFF. The CDR3 DNA reads TGCGCCAGCAGCTACGGGAACACTGAAGCTTTCTTT. The full variable domain, its missing parts supplied by reference TRBV5-1 and TRBJ1-1, is KAGVTQTPRYLIKTRGQQVTLSCSPISGHRSVSWYQQTPGQGLQFLFEYFSETQRNKGNFPGRFSGRQFSNSRSEMNVSTLELGDSALYLCASSYGNTEAFFGQGTRLTVV.

The chain carries TRBV20-1 and TRBJ2-7, with a tentative D call TRBD1 (7 bases). V was shortened by 3 bases and J by 5 bases, with 17 bases between the two germline ends. This CDR3 is 14 amino acids long. CDR1 is DFQATT, CDR2 SNEGSKA, per germline (reference sequence). DNA for the CDR3: TGCAGTGCTAGTGGAGGGACAGACTGGGACGAGCAGTACTTC. This sequence encodes CSASGGTDWDEQYF.

The chain joins TRBV2 to TRBJ1-2; TRBD1 aligns across 8 bases. V lost 6 bases to trimming and J lost 8 bases; unmatched junction nucleotides: 2. The CDR3 has 11 amino acids. CDR1 is SNHLY and CDR2 is FYNNEI in the germline V gene. The CDR3: CASRQGGGYTF. The CDR3, as DNA: TGTGCCAGCAGACAGGGGGGAGGCTACACCTTC. Together with reference TRBV2 and TRBJ1-2, the CDR3 gives the full variable domain: EPEVTQTPSHQVTQMGQEVILRCVPISNHLYFYWYRQILGQKVEFLVSFYNNEISEKSEIFDDQFSVERPDGSNFTLKIRSTKLEDSAMYFCASRQGGGYTFGSGTRLTVV.